The 16 T cell receptor beta chains reported below all come from one sample, sequenced in a study of blood T cell repertoires in COVID-19. Here immunoSEQ multiplex PCR was the method, and the copy in TCRdb shows in-frame clones only, minus some. The repertoire holds approximately 240,000 clones, with roughly 80% as singletons. Sequencing used peripheral blood. The receptors come from a woman of 80 years or more with active or convalescent COVID-19.

This chain joins TRBV6-1 and TRBJ2-5; 10 positions match TRBD2. The V gene end was trimmed by 3 bases and the J gene end by 4 bases; junction bases not matched to a gene: 11. The germline V gene encodes CDR1 MNHNS and CDR2 SASEGT. This CDR3 contains 17 residues. The DNA for the CDR3 is TGTGCCAGCAGTGATGGGCTAGCGGGAGTATGGAGAGAGACCCAGTACTTC. Translating gives CASSDGLAGVWRETQYF.

Only a few counts were recorded for this clone. V usage is TRBV25-1 and J usage is TRBJ1-6, with D tentatively TRBD1 (6 bases). CDR3 size: 17 residues. Germline CDR1 MGHDK, CDR2 SYGVNS. The ends were cut back, 5 bases at V and 0 bases at J, with 14 bases in the middle. CDR3 in DNA: TGTGCCAGCAGTACCCACAGGGAAGGCTCCTATAATTCACCCCTCCACTTT. This codes for CASSTHREGSYNSPLHF.

The CDR3 DNA is TGTGCCAGCAGCTCAGGGCCCGGCTATGGCTACACCTTC. This sequence encodes CASSSGPGYGYTF. The rearrangement uses TRBV7-2 and TRBJ1-2, with D possibly being TRBD1 (5 bases). The germline V gene encodes CDR1 SGHTA and CDR2 FQGNSA. The CDR3 consists of 13 residues. Between the trimmed V and J ends, which lost 4 bases and 4 bases, there was a span of 10 bases.

For the CDR3, the DNA is TGTGCCAGCAGCTTAGGACTTGTAGATACGCAGTATTTT. Protein: CASSLGLVDTQYF. The chain carries TRBV7-9 and TRBJ2-3, with unresolved D. V was pared by 1 base and J by 5 bases, with 7 bases between. The CDR3 spans 13 residues. CDR1 is SEHNR, CDR2 FQNEAQ, per germline (reference sequence).

The gene calls are TRBV7-2 and TRBJ2-7, with TRBD2 matching 8 bases. The V gene's germline CDR1 is SGHTA and CDR2 FQGNSA. There are 18 residues in the CDR3. The V segment lost 11 bases and the J segment 0 bases; nucleotides outside the gene matches: 21. This CDR3 reads CADLNGASGQQNSYEQYF. CDR3 DNA sequence: TGTGCCGACTTAAACGGGGCTAGCGGGCAACAGAACTCCTACGAGCAGTACTTC.

V usage is TRBV12-3 or TRBV12-4 and J usage is TRBJ1-2; 7 bases fit TRBD1. V lost 4 bases and J lost 7; bases outside the gene matches: 6. The CDR3 has 13 residues. CDR3: CASSSDREGGYTF. In nucleotides, the CDR3 is TGTGCCAGCAGTTCAGACAGGGAAGGTGGCTACACCTTC.

The chain combines TRBV30 with TRBJ1-4; 8 positions agree with TRBD1. The ends lost 0 bases at V and 4 bases at J; junction bases unmatched: 10. The CDR3 sequence is 17 residues long. The germline V gene has CDR1 GTSNPN and CDR2 SVGIG (reference sequence). CDR3 DNA: TGTGCCTGGAGTGTACGCTCAGGACAGGGAGATAATGAAAAACTGTTTTTT. Its protein product is CAWSVRSGQGDNEKLFF.

This rearrangement joins TRBV11-1 to TRBJ2-1, with 7 positions matching TRBD1. This CDR3 has 12 amino acids. Per the germline V gene, CDR1 is SGHAT and CDR2 is FQDESV (reference sequence). The V and J ends lost 6 bases and 7 bases, in that order; junction bases with no gene match: 3. The CDR3 coding sequence is TGTGCCAGCAGGCTACAGGGGAATGAGCAGTTCTTC. This translates into CASRLQGNEQFF.

The chain uses TRBV7-9 and TRBJ2-5, with 11 bases identical to TRBD2. With 1 base clipped from V and 5 bases from J, the junction kept 9 bases outside the gene matches. CDR1 SEHNR and CDR2 FQNEAQ come from the germline V gene (reference sequence). The CDR3 has 17 amino acids. The chain's CDR3 is CASSLGLAGGPRETQYF. The CDR3 DNA sequence: TGTGCCAGCAGCTTAGGATTAGCGGGAGGGCCCAGGGAGACCCAGTACTTC.

The J gene is TRBJ2-1, the V gene TRBV28; TRBD2 matches 11 bases. Per the germline V gene, CDR1 is MDHEN and CDR2 is SYDVKM. The CDR3 is 15 residues long. V lost 5 bases to trimming and J lost 1 base; unmatched junction nucleotides: 1. CDR3 sequence (DNA): TGTGCCAGCAGTCTAGCGGGGGGATCCTACAATGAGCAGTTCTTC. It yields the protein CASSLAGGSYNEQFF.

The genes are TRBV19 and TRBJ2-1; TRBD1 is a possible D gene (6 bases). Germline V gene sequence: CDR1 LNHDA, CDR2 SQIVND (reference sequence). V lost 6 bases, J lost 16 bases, and 22 bases lay in between. This CDR3 is 13 amino acids long. The CDR3 sequence: CASSPNPGQVHFF. CDR3 nucleotide sequence: TGTGCCAGTAGCCCAAATCCGGGACAAGTACACTTCTTC.

The chain combines TRBV6-2 or TRBV6-3 with TRBJ1-1, with 7 positions matching TRBD1. V lost 5 bases, J lost 3 bases, and 6 bases stayed unmatched. CDR3 length equals 14 residues. Germline lookup yields CDR1 MNHEY and CDR2 SVGEGT. CDR3 DNA sequence: TGTGCCAGCAGTCAACAGGGGTGGGACACTGAAGCTTTCTTT. Its translation is CASSQQGWDTEAFF.

This chain joins TRBV11-3 and TRBJ2-5, with 7 bases fitting TRBD1. V was clipped by 5 bases and J by 4 bases; unmatched bases: 7. Germline-derived CDR1 and CDR2 are SGHNT and YENEEA. The CDR3 spans 14 residues. The CDR3 loop reads CASSRNRGAETQYF. Written as DNA, the CDR3 is TGTGCCAGCAGCCGCAACAGGGGTGCAGAGACCCAGTACTTC.

The gene calls are TRBV11-2 and TRBJ2-5; 7 positions match TRBD2. With 5 bases clipped from V and 4 bases from J, the junction kept 4 bases outside the gene matches. The length of the CDR3 is 13 residues. Germline CDR1 SGHAT, CDR2 FQNNGV. The CDR3 reads CASSLRLAETQYF. The CDR3 DNA is TGTGCCAGCAGCCTCCGACTAGCAGAGACCCAGTACTTC.

CDR3 coding DNA: TGTGCCAGCAGCTTAGGACAGGGGATCAACTCCTATAATTCACCCCTCCACTTT. The encoded protein is CASSLGQGINSYNSPLHF. The chain carries TRBV11-3 and TRBJ1-6, with 8 bases lining up with TRBD1. With V trimmed by 1 base and J by 0 bases, 5 bases remained unmatched. Germline CDR1 reads SGHNT; CDR2 reads YENEEA. The CDR3 is made up of 18 amino acids.

The V call is TRBV28, the J call TRBJ2-7; D uncertain. V lost 5 bases and J 0 bases, leaving 8 bases between the germline ends. Germline CDR1 is MDHEN and CDR2 is SYDVKM. The length of the CDR3 is 13 residues. CDR3 amino acids: CASSNFYSYEQYF. CDR3 DNA sequence: TGTGCCAGCAGTAACTTTTACTCCTACGAGCAGTACTTC.